Below, 21 T cell receptor beta chains from the same sample are listed, as sequenced in a study of blood T cell repertoires in COVID-19. Generated by immunoSEQ multiplex PCR, the TCRdb table keeps only in-frame clones and is missing some. This sample carries approximately 150,000 clones, about 83% of them seen once, and the ten largest clones take roughly 17%. Sequenced: peripheral blood. All receptors come from a man between 45 and 60 years old with acute or convalescent COVID-19.

This chain joins TRBV7-8 and TRBJ1-1; D is ambiguous. Per the germline V gene, CDR1 is SGHVS and CDR2 is FQNEAQ. Trimming left V 1 base short and J 0 bases short, with 18 bases between. This CDR3 spans 18 amino acids. CDR3 protein: CASSLDRVALNMNTEAFF. The DNA of the CDR3 is TGTGCCAGCAGCTTAGATCGGGTCGCCTTGAACATGAACACTGAAGCTTTCTTT. The whole variable domain, remainder taken from reference TRBV7-8 and TRBJ1-1, is GAGVSQSPRYKVAKRGQDVALRCDPISGHVSLFWYQQALGQGPEFLTYFQNEAQLDKSGLPSDRFFAERPEGSVSTLKIQRTQQEDSAVYLCASSLDRVALNMNTEAFFGQGTRLTVV.

This chain connects TRBV6-5 to TRBJ2-7; TRBD1 aligns across 7 bases. The CDR3 loop spans 13 amino acids. The trim removed 5 bases at V and 1 base at J, leaving 2 bases unmatched. In germline, CDR1 is MNHEY, CDR2 SVGAGI. The CDR3 sequence: CASSRDRSYEQYF. CDR3 DNA: TGTGCCAGCAGTAGGGACAGATCCTACGAGCAGTACTTC.

The chain is built from TRBV14 and TRBJ1-1; D might be TRBD1 (5 bases). Deletions cut 4 bases from V and 3 bases from J, with 18 bases between. The CDR3 contains 16 residues. The V gene's germline CDR1 is SGHDN and CDR2 FVKESK. CDR3 coding DNA: TGTGCCAGCAGCCCTAAAGGCCCCGGGGGGTACACTGAAGCTTTCTTT. Translated: CASSPKGPGGYTEAFF.

The J gene is TRBJ1-3, the V gene TRBV6-6; a possible D gene is TRBD1 (5 bases). The V gene lost 5 bases and the J gene lost 0 bases, with 8 bases spanning the gap. CDR3 length: 14 amino acids. Germline V gene lookup returns CDR1 MNHNY and CDR2 SVGAGI (reference sequence). The CDR3 region is CASSPDISGNTIYF. CDR3 DNA: TGTGCCAGCAGTCCGGACATCTCTGGAAACACCATATATTTT.

The V call is TRBV28, the J call TRBJ1-1, with unresolved D. Trimming pared 3 bases from V and 1 base from J, leaving 9 bases between. Germline lookup yields CDR1 MDHEN and CDR2 SYDVKM. This CDR3 region has 14 residues. The DNA for the CDR3 is TGTGCCAGCAGTTTGGCAGCGCAGAACACTGAAGCTTTCTTT. This translates into CASSLAAQNTEAFF.

The chain recombines TRBV6-5 with TRBJ1-1, with D possibly matching TRBD1 (5 bases). The CDR3 sequence is 12 residues long. Germline values: CDR1 MNHEY, CDR2 SVGAGI. V shed 2 bases and J shed 5 bases, with 6 bases lying between them. The CDR3 DNA is TGTGCCAGCAGTTACGGGGGGACTGAAGCTTTCTTT. This sequence encodes CASSYGGTEAFF.

This clone was seen only a few times. This chain links TRBV5-4 with TRBJ2-6; TRBD1 matches at 10 bases. Germline V lookup: CDR1 SGHNT, CDR2 YYREEE (reference sequence). There are 15 residues in the CDR3. After removal of 5 bases from V and 2 bases from J, the junction contained 1 base not matched to a gene. The DNA for the CDR3 is TGTGCCAGCAGTGGACAGGGGGCTGGGGCCAACGTCCTGACTTTC. Its translation: CASSGQGAGANVLTF.

This rearrangement joins TRBV6-5 to TRBJ1-1, with D possibly being TRBD1 (6 bases). The V gene lost 4 bases and the J gene lost 11 bases, with 17 bases spanning the gap. The CDR3 consists of 13 residues. CDR1 is MNHEY and CDR2 is SVGAGI in the germline V gene. CDR3 amino acids: CASSSLTGRVAFF. The CDR3 DNA sequence: TGTGCCAGCAGTTCCCTGACAGGCCGGGTCGCTTTCTTT.

The chain is built from TRBV7-7 and TRBJ2-2; D is possibly TRBD2 (6 bases). CDR3 size: 15 residues. Germline lookup yields CDR1 SSHAT and CDR2 FNYEAQ (reference sequence). Trimming shortened V by 5 bases and J by 4 bases, and 14 bases separated the two germline ends. CDR3 nucleotides: TGTGCCAGCAGCGCAAGCCAGGGAGGCACCGGGGAGCTGTTTTTT. It specifies CASSASQGGTGELFF.

This chain uses TRBV18 with TRBJ1-1; D uncertain. The V gene lost 6 bases and the J gene lost 7 bases, with 9 bases spanning the gap. Germline CDR1 and CDR2: KGHSH and LQKENI. CDR3 size: 11 residues. CDR3 region: CASSLGSEAFF. The CDR3, as DNA: TGTGCCAGCTCGCTAGGCAGTGAAGCTTTCTTT.

There are a few counts of this clone. This chain uses TRBV28 with TRBJ2-1; D may be TRBD1 (5 bases). The CDR3 is 14 residues long. Germline CDR1 is MDHEN and CDR2 is SYDVKM. V dropped 6 bases and J dropped 3 bases, with 12 bases sitting between them. The CDR3 nucleotides are TGTGCCAGCAGGGACACACCGAACTACAATGAGCAGTTCTTC. The encoded protein is CASRDTPNYNEQFF.

This chain links TRBV18 with TRBJ1-2, with 8 nucleotides matching TRBD1. Germline V lookup: CDR1 KGHSH, CDR2 LQKENI. The J segment lost 3 bases and the V segment lost 3 bases, leaving 6 bases of the junction unmatched. This CDR3 is built from 15 residues. The CDR3 protein is CASSPGQAQYYGYTF. The CDR3 region has the DNA TGTGCCAGCTCACCGGGACAGGCCCAATACTATGGCTACACCTTC.

This clone was picked up many times. This chain links TRBV7-2 with TRBJ2-1; D might be TRBD2 (5 bases). Germline V gives CDR1 SGHTA, CDR2 FQGNSA. CDR3 length: 15 residues. Trimming shortened V by 5 bases and J by 4 bases, and 15 bases separated the two germline ends. The CDR3 region has the DNA TGTGCCAGCAGCGCCCGGCGGGCCATTTACAATGAGCAGTTCTTC. Translation: CASSARRAIYNEQFF.

This rearrangement joins TRBV27 to TRBJ1-2; no clear D. Germline-derived CDR1 and CDR2 are MNHEY and SMNVEV (reference sequence). V was clipped by 0 bases and J by 4 bases, with 6 bases between them. The CDR3 is made up of 13 amino acids. The CDR3 is CASSLSGSYGYTF. The CDR3 DNA is TGTGCCAGCAGTTTATCTGGCAGCTATGGCTACACCTTC.

The genes are TRBV18 and TRBJ2-2, with 9 nucleotides matching TRBD1. J gave up 7 bases and V 0 bases, and 6 bases lay outside the gene matches. The CDR3 covers 16 residues. Germline-derived CDR1 and CDR2 are KGHSH and LQKENI. The CDR3 reads CASSPPRTGVIGELFF. CDR3 nucleotides: TGTGCCAGCTCACCACCTCGGACAGGGGTTATCGGGGAGCTGTTTTTT.

The V gene is TRBV30, the J gene TRBJ1-5; TRBD1 might be the D (5 bases). The CDR3 spans 12 residues. CDR1 GTSNPN and CDR2 SVGIG come from the germline V gene (reference sequence). The V and J ends lost 2 bases and 7 bases respectively, with 9 bases between them. The CDR3 DNA follows: TGTGCCTGGAGTCCGGGGGACCAGCCCCAGCATTTT. Protein sequence: CAWSPGDQPQHF.

The chain combines TRBV30 with TRBJ2-3; 9 nucleotides align to TRBD2. CDR3 size: 16 residues. The germline V gene has CDR1 GTSNPN and CDR2 SVGIG (reference sequence). V gave up 0 bases and J gave up 3 bases; unmatched junction bases: 7. The CDR3, as DNA: TGTGCCTGGAGTGTAGGAGGTAGCGGGGGAACAGATACGCAGTATTTT. Residues: CAWSVGGSGGTDTQYF.

The chain recombines TRBV6-2 or TRBV6-3 with TRBJ1-6, with D hard to call. Per the germline V gene, CDR1 is MNHEY and CDR2 is SVGEGT. There are 17 residues in the CDR3. Trimming took off 5 bases at V and 0 bases at J, with 14 bases between the two ends. The DNA for the CDR3 is TGTGCCAGCAGTATCCCGACGGGGAGCTCCTATAATTCACCCCTCCACTTT. The encoded protein is CASSIPTGSSYNSPLHF.

The chain recombines TRBV11-2 with TRBJ1-6, with TRBD1 matching over 8 bases. The germline V gene has CDR1 SGHAT and CDR2 FQNNGV. V was clipped by 3 bases and J by 6 bases; unmatched bases: 7. The CDR3 consists of 16 residues. CDR3 amino acids: CASSLRSGQGNSPLHF. DNA of the CDR3: TGTGCCAGCAGCTTGAGGAGCGGACAGGGTAATTCACCCCTCCACTTT.

The rearrangement joins TRBV6-5 to TRBJ2-7; 10 positions agree with TRBD1. Per germline, CDR1 MNHEY and CDR2 SVGAGI. The CDR3 runs 14 residues. Losses at the gene ends were 6 bases for V and 4 bases for J; bases not matched to a gene: 6. This CDR3 reads CASRHGQGVYEQYF. CDR3 DNA: TGTGCCAGCAGACACGGACAGGGGGTATACGAGCAGTACTTC.

This sequence joins TRBV10-1 and TRBJ2-1, with 7 bases matching TRBD1. CDR1 WNHNN and CDR2 SYGVQD come from the germline V gene (reference sequence). CDR3 size: 13 residues. Losses at the gene ends were 0 bases for V and 15 bases for J; bases not matched to a gene: 8. The DNA of the CDR3 is TGCGCCAGCAGTGAGTCAGGGGGCCTGAAGCCGTTCTTC. It is translated as CASSESGGLKPFF.